This passage covers 31 T cell receptor beta chains from one sample sequenced in a study of shared clonotypes between healthy human individuals. Profiled with immunoSEQ multiplex PCR; TCRdb holds only in-frame clones, not every one. The sample has about 500,000 clones; approximately 80% are singletons. The specimen sequenced was PBMCs. These receptors were taken from a woman aged 40 to 55 in good health. Some clones in this sample may be carry-over from other donors' samples.

This clone was recorded a few times. The CDR3 coding sequence is TGTGCCAGCAGCTTCCGGACTGGGGCTGACAATGAGCAGTTCTTC. This translates into CASSFRTGADNEQFF. This chain uses TRBV7-2 with TRBJ2-1; either TRBD1 or TRBD2 may fit D (5 bases each). Germline V lookup: CDR1 SGHTA, CDR2 FQGNSA. CDR3 length: 15 amino acids. The V and J ends lost 3 bases and 5 bases respectively, with 14 bases between them.

The chain is built from TRBV6-6 and TRBJ2-7; D unclear. Trimming took 5 bases from V and 0 from J, leaving 8 bases between them. Germline values: CDR1 MNHNY, CDR2 SVGAGI (reference sequence). The CDR3 sequence is 13 residues long. The CDR3 sequence: CASSTPSSYEQYF. The CDR3 DNA is TGTGCCAGCAGTACCCCAAGCTCCTACGAGCAGTACTTC.

Many counts were recorded for this clone. The chain employs TRBV7-9 and TRBJ1-2; the D is unclear. The CDR3 has 14 amino acids. Germline CDR1 is SEHNR and CDR2 is FQNEAQ (reference sequence). The ends were cut back, 5 bases at V and 0 bases at J, with 10 bases in the middle. As DNA, the CDR3 is TGTGCCAGCAGCCTCGGAAGGACTAACTATGGCTACACCTTC. The encoded protein is CASSLGRTNYGYTF.

This sequence joins TRBV5-6 and TRBJ1-4; TRBD1 aligns across 7 bases. Germline V gene data show CDR1 as SGHDT and CDR2 as YYEEEE. The CDR3 sequence is 14 residues long. The V segment lost 5 bases and the J segment 7 bases; nucleotides outside the gene matches: 8. CDR3 protein: CASSKGALGEKLFF. The CDR3 nucleotides read TGTGCCAGCAGTAAGGGGGCTCTAGGTGAAAAACTGTTTTTT.

At least ten counts were recorded for this clone. Other DNA sequences of this sample code for an identical CDR3. This sequence joins TRBV6-5 and TRBJ2-7; 8 positions agree with TRBD1. The CDR3 is 14 amino acids. Trimming took 6 bases from V and 3 from J; bases not matched to a gene: 7. Germline assignment: CDR1 MNHEY and CDR2 SVGAGI. The CDR3: CASRSTGEYYEQYF. CDR3 coding DNA: TGTGCCAGCAGGTCGACAGGGGAGTACTACGAGCAGTACTTC.

The chain is built from TRBV30 and TRBJ1-5, with D possibly matching TRBD1 (6 bases). The CDR3 runs 14 residues. Trimming cost V 2 bases and J 1 base, with 9 bases left between them. The germline V gene encodes CDR1 GTSNPN and CDR2 SVGIG (reference sequence). CDR3 DNA: TGTGCCTGGAGTTGGACAGCAAGCAATCAGCCCCAGCATTTT. Its translation: CAWSWTASNQPQHF.

The chain employs TRBV25-1 and TRBJ2-1, with 8 nucleotides matching TRBD2. The CDR3 runs to 16 residues. J was trimmed by 2 bases and V by 4 bases; bases with no gene match: 7. The germline V gene encodes CDR1 MGHDK and CDR2 SYGVNS. The CDR3 DNA follows: TGTGCCAGCAGTGTTCCGCGGGAGGCCCCCTACAATGAGCAGTTCTTC. Protein: CASSVPREAPYNEQFF.

About this clone: A far larger clone is off by one base, so a read error is likely. V and J are TRBV7-2 and TRBJ2-2, with D perhaps matching TRBD1 (6 bases). Germline V lookup: CDR1 SGHTA, CDR2 FQGNSA. The CDR3 consists of 16 residues. DNA for the CDR3: TGTGCCAACAGCCTGGACAGCGACCTTAACACCGGGGAGCTGTTTTTT. Protein: CANSLDSDLNTGELFF. Looking up the rest from reference TRBV7-2 and TRBJ2-2 gives the full variable domain: GAGVSQSPSNKVTEKGKDVELRCDPISGHTALYWYRQSLGQGLEFLIYFQGNSAPDKSGLPSDRFSAERTGGSVSTLTIQRTQQEDSAVYLCANSLDSDLNTGELFFGEGSRLTVL.

This clone showed up many times. Other DNA sequences within the sample encode an identical CDR3. This chain connects TRBV19 to TRBJ2-7, with TRBD1 matching 7 bases. The CDR3 length is 14 residues. J gave up 0 bases and V 6 bases, and 5 bases lay outside the gene matches. From germline, CDR1 is LNHDA and CDR2 SQIVND (reference sequence). CDR3 protein: CASSLDRASYEQYF. As DNA, the CDR3 is TGTGCCAGTAGCCTAGACAGGGCCTCCTACGAGCAGTACTTC.

This sequence joins TRBV7-2 and TRBJ2-3, with 9 bases fitting TRBD2. Germline loops: CDR1 SGHTA, CDR2 FQGNSA. J gave up 0 bases and V 1 base, and 2 bases lay outside the gene matches. The CDR3 has 16 amino acids. The CDR3 DNA reads TGTGCCAGCAGCTTAGGGCTAGCGGGAAGCACAGATACGCAGTATTTT. Translated, it gives CASSLGLAGSTDTQYF.

V gene TRBV5-4 combines with J gene TRBJ2-7; 10 bases agree with TRBD2. Germline V gives CDR1 SGHNT, CDR2 YYREEE (reference sequence). Trimming at V came to 0 bases and at J to 7 bases, leaving 7 bases not matched to a gene. The CDR3 covers 15 residues. CDR3 protein: CASSLASGSRGEQYF. The CDR3 DNA follows: TGTGCCAGCAGCTTGGCTAGCGGGAGTAGGGGGGAGCAGTACTTC.

This chain links TRBV19 with TRBJ1-5; 7 bases line up with TRBD1. Germline V gene data show CDR1 as LNHDA and CDR2 as SQIVND (reference sequence). The CDR3 contains 16 residues. Trimming removed 7 bases from V and 6 bases from J; junction bases left unmatched: 15. The CDR3 region has the DNA TGTGCCAGTAATAGACTCGACAGGGCGGTCAGTCAGCCCCAGCATTTT. Residues: CASNRLDRAVSQPQHF.

The V and J genes are TRBV19 and TRBJ2-1; TRBD2 matches at 15 bases. This CDR3 is built from 18 residues. Trimming at V came to 1 base and at J to 9 bases, leaving 10 bases not matched to a gene. Germline V gives CDR1 LNHDA, CDR2 SQIVND (reference sequence). The CDR3 protein is CASSIVVGTSGRSGEQFF. The CDR3 DNA follows: TGTGCCAGTAGTATAGTAGTCGGGACTAGCGGGAGGTCGGGTGAGCAGTTCTTC.

J is TRBJ2-7 and V is TRBV27, with D perhaps matching TRBD1 or TRBD2 (5 bases each). The CDR3 has 15 residues. Germline loops: CDR1 MNHEY, CDR2 SMNVEV (reference sequence). Between the trimmed V and J ends, which lost 5 bases and 1 base, there was a span of 15 bases. For the CDR3, the DNA is TGTGCCAGCAGTATAAACCGGGACCAATCCTACGAGCAGTACTTC. Translation: CASSINRDQSYEQYF.

The rearrangement uses TRBV29-1 and TRBJ2-5; perhaps TRBD1 as D (5 bases). The J call is doubtful: the DNA matches TRBJ2-7 better. CDR3 length equals 13 residues. Germline lookup yields CDR1 SQVTM and CDR2 ANQGSEA. CDR3 sequence (DNA): TGCAGCGTCCTGCGACAGAGCTCCTACGAGCAGTACTTC. Residues: CSVLRQSSYEQYF.

The chain joins TRBV5-4 to TRBJ2-7; 11 positions match TRBD2. This CDR3 comprises 15 residues. J gave up 3 bases and V 4 bases, and 6 bases lay outside the gene matches. Germline V gives CDR1 SGHNT, CDR2 YYREEE (reference sequence). The CDR3 protein is CASSAGLAAHYEQYF. CDR3 bases: TGTGCCAGCAGCGCGGGACTAGCGGCTCACTACGAGCAGTACTTC.

The rearrangement links TRBV7-2 to TRBJ2-5; 7 bases align to TRBD1. The V gene end was trimmed by 5 bases and the J gene end by 0 bases; junction bases not matched to a gene: 12. CDR3 length: 17 residues. Germline CDR1 is SGHTA and CDR2 is FQGNSA. The DNA of the CDR3 is TGTGCCAGCAGCCCCAGCTCGGACAGGACGTACCAAGAGACCCAGTACTTC. As protein: CASSPSSDRTYQETQYF. Complete variable domain (other parts from reference TRBV7-2 and TRBJ2-5): GAGVSQSPSNKVTEKGKDVELRCDPISGHTALYWYRQSLGQGLEFLIYFQGNSAPDKSGLPSDRFSAERTGGSVSTLTIQRTQQEDSAVYLCASSPSSDRTYQETQYFGPGTRLLVL.

The chain is built from TRBV7-8 and TRBJ2-7; TRBD1 is a possible D gene (5 bases). There are 17 residues in the CDR3. Germline assignment: CDR1 SGHVS and CDR2 FQNEAQ. The V end was cut by 0 bases, the J end by 1 base, with 16 bases between. CDR3 in amino acids: CASSLAGWVGVSYEQYF. The CDR3 DNA reads TGTGCCAGCAGCTTAGCCGGCTGGGTAGGGGTATCCTACGAGCAGTACTTC.

The V call is TRBV6-5, the J call TRBJ2-5, with unresolved D. CDR3 length equals 14 residues. From germline, CDR1 is MNHEY and CDR2 SVGAGI. Trimming removed 0 bases at V and 5 bases at J, with 10 bases between. CDR3 loop: CASSYSNGLETQYF. The CDR3 DNA reads TGTGCCAGCAGTTACTCGAACGGGTTGGAGACCCAGTACTTC.

Comments on this clone: This sample includes further DNA sequences coding for the same CDR3. The chain has TRBV6-5 and TRBJ2-2; TRBD2 might be the D (5 bases). Germline V gives CDR1 MNHEY, CDR2 SVGAGI. The CDR3 sequence is 14 residues long. Trimming removed 0 bases from V and 4 bases from J, with 6 bases in between. As DNA, the CDR3 is TGTGCCAGCAGTTACTCTGAGGGCACCGGGGAGCTGTTTTTT. It yields the protein CASSYSEGTGELFF.

Written as DNA, the CDR3 is TGTGCCAGCTCGACAGGGGGTATCTGGTCTGAAGCTTTCTTT. It codes for CASSTGGIWSEAFF. The V call is TRBV25-1, the J call TRBJ1-1; 9 bases match TRBD1. The V gene end was trimmed by 8 bases and the J gene end by 6 bases; junction bases not matched to a gene: 10. Germline assignment: CDR1 MGHDK and CDR2 SYGVNS. This CDR3 comprises 14 residues.

This clone has only a few counts. This sequence joins TRBV5-6 and TRBJ2-7, with 8 bases fitting TRBD1. Germline CDR1 SGHDT, CDR2 YYEEEE. The CDR3 has 15 residues. With V trimmed by 5 bases and J by 6 bases, 13 bases remained unmatched. The CDR3 spells CASRPDRGSGGEQYF. The CDR3 DNA is TGTGCCAGCAGACCCGACAGGGGCTCTGGCGGCGAGCAGTACTTC.

The V and J genes are TRBV27 and TRBJ2-7; D is unclear. Germline V gene sequence: CDR1 MNHEY, CDR2 SMNVEV (reference sequence). The CDR3 is 12 amino acids. The V end was cut by 3 bases, the J end by 7 bases, with 10 bases between. The CDR3 sequence is CASSFILREQYF. Written as DNA, the CDR3 is TGTGCCAGCAGTTTCATCCTGAGGGAGCAGTACTTC.

This clone occurred many times. The V gene is TRBV25-1, the J gene TRBJ2-5, with 7 bases lining up with TRBD2. Germline V gene sequence: CDR1 MGHDK, CDR2 SYGVNS. The CDR3 consists of 17 residues. V lost 5 bases and J lost 5; bases outside the gene matches: 17. CDR3 nucleotides: TGTGCCAGCAGTAGGTCCCGACTAGCCCTCATAGGGGAGACCCAGTACTTC. Protein sequence: CASSRSRLALIGETQYF.

Notes on this clone: With only one base between it and a far larger clone, this is likely a read error. Other DNA sequences in the same sample also yield this CDR3. The chain recombines TRBV4-2 with TRBJ1-2; 9 bases map to TRBD1. The germline CDR1 and CDR2 sequences are LGHNA and YNFKEQ. This CDR3 spans 16 amino acids. As DNA, the CDR3 is TGTGCCAGTAGCCAAGACTTTGGGGACAGGGATTATGGCTACACCTTC. Translated: CASSQDFGDRDYGYTF.

The V and J genes are TRBV9 and TRBJ1-1; 12 nucleotides agree with TRBD1. The germline gives CDR1 SGDLS, CDR2 YYNGEE. Trimming at V came to 4 bases and at J to 3 bases, leaving 10 bases not matched to a gene. This CDR3 comprises 17 residues. The CDR3 DNA is TGTGCCAGCAGCAAGCGGGACAGGGGGCCGGTGGACACTGAAGCTTTCTTT. Translating it yields CASSKRDRGPVDTEAFF.

Regarding this clone: This likely stems from a read error, as it lies one base from a far larger clone. The genes are TRBV6-6 and TRBJ1-1; no firm D call. The CDR3 has 13 amino acids. Germline V gene data show CDR1 as MNHNY and CDR2 as SVGAGI (reference sequence). The CDR3 nucleotides are TGTGCCAGCAGTTACTCTATCAGCACTGAAACTTTCTTT. This sequence encodes CASSYSISTETFF.

This chain connects TRBV7-8 to TRBJ2-5; tentatively, D is TRBD1 or TRBD2 (7 bases each). V lost 8 bases to trimming and J lost 14 bases, with 24 bases between them. The germline gives CDR1 SGHVS, CDR2 FQNEAQ. This CDR3 comprises 13 residues. The CDR3 sequence: CASAGGGGSPGYF. The CDR3 DNA is TGTGCCAGCGCCGGAGGGGGCGGGAGCCCCGGATACTTC.

Regarding this clone: A clone one base away is much larger, so this may be a read error. This rearrangement joins TRBV5-6 to TRBJ2-1; 8 bases are a match to TRBD2. CDR1 is SGHDT and CDR2 is YYEEEE in the germline V gene. There are 14 residues in the CDR3. The V and J ends lost 5 bases and 9 bases, in that order; junction bases with no gene match: 10. CDR3 nucleotide sequence: TGTGCCAGCAGAACGGGACCAGCGGGAGTTGAGCAGTTCTTC. It translates to CASRTGPAGVEQFF.

The chain uses TRBV5-1 and TRBJ2-3; no reliable D call. Germline V gene data show CDR1 as SGHRS and CDR2 as YFSETQ. Trimming removed 9 bases from V and 2 bases from J, with 22 bases in between. The CDR3 runs 16 residues. CDR3 nucleotides: TGCGCCACCATGAAGGGCGGTAAGGCCTCCACAGATACGCAGTATTTT. Residues: CATMKGGKASTDTQYF.

As for this clone: A single base separates this from a much larger clone, so it may be a read error. The CDR3 ends on some other residue instead of the conserved phenylalanine or tryptophan, so this is likely a read error. The chain combines TRBV20-1 with TRBJ2-7; D call uncertain. V was pared by 0 bases and J by 5 bases, with 5 bases between. The CDR3 is 11 amino acids. CDR1 is DFQATT and CDR2 is SNEGSKA in the germline V gene (reference sequence). The CDR3 DNA sequence: TGCAGTGCTAGAGAAGGAGACGAGCAGTACCTC. It translates to CSAREGDEQYL.